These 17 T cell receptor beta chains came from one sample sequenced in a study of blood T cell repertoires in COVID-19. Clones were sequenced by immunoSEQ multiplex PCR, and TCRdb holds only the in-frame ones, with some missing. The sample holds more than 95,000 clones, approximately 80% seen once. Specimen: peripheral blood. These receptor sequences come from a woman aged 45-59 years with acute or convalescent COVID-19.

This chain links TRBV3-1 (or the pseudogene TRBV3-2) with TRBJ1-1, with D unclear. Germline V gives CDR1 LGHDT, CDR2 YNNKEL (reference sequence). Trimming removed 2 bases from V and 5 bases from J, with 6 bases in between. This CDR3 spans 12 amino acids. CDR3: CASSQSRTEAFF. The CDR3 nucleotides read TGTGCCAGCAGCCAATCCAGGACTGAAGCTTTCTTT.

The rearrangement links TRBV7-8 to TRBJ1-2, with a weak D call TRBD1 (5 bases). V gave up 1 base and J gave up 2 bases, with 17 bases separating them. The germline CDR1 and CDR2 sequences are SGHVS and FQNEAQ. This CDR3 is 17 amino acids long. The CDR3 region is CASSLVLGRVLNYGYTF. CDR3 coding DNA: TGTGCCAGCAGCTTAGTCCTCGGCAGGGTATTAAACTATGGCTACACCTTC.

V and J are TRBV7-8 and TRBJ1-6; maybe TRBD1 (5 bases). CDR1 and CDR2 from the germline V gene are SGHVS and FQNEAQ. The CDR3 totals 17 residues. V was cut by 2 bases and J by 10 bases, with 21 bases left in between. The chain's CDR3 is CASSLFNLGTSGSPLHF. The CDR3 nucleotides are TGTGCCAGCAGCTTATTTAATCTAGGGACTTCAGGCTCACCCCTCCACTTT. The whole variable domain, remainder taken from reference TRBV7-8 and TRBJ1-6, is GAGVSQSPRYKVAKRGQDVALRCDPISGHVSLFWYQQALGQGPEFLTYFQNEAQLDKSGLPSDRFFAERPEGSVSTLKIQRTQQEDSAVYLCASSLFNLGTSGSPLHFGNGTRLTVT.

The V gene is TRBV2, the J gene TRBJ2-7, with D maybe TRBD1 (6 bases). With 7 bases removed from V and 1 base from J, the gap between germline ends came to 17 bases. CDR3 size: 15 residues. The germline V gene encodes CDR1 SNHLY and CDR2 FYNNEI. The chain's CDR3 is CASTETGTPSYEQYF. The CDR3 DNA reads TGTGCCAGCACCGAAACCGGGACACCATCCTACGAGCAGTACTTC.

The genes are TRBV5-6 and TRBJ2-2, with unresolved D. The V and J ends lost 0 bases and 6 bases respectively, with 6 bases between them. The CDR3 runs to 13 residues. Germline lookup yields CDR1 SGHDT and CDR2 YYEEEE. The CDR3 DNA sequence: TGTGCCAGCAGCTTGGATACGGCCGGGGAGCTGTTTTTT. Its protein product is CASSLDTAGELFF.

The count of this clone is one. The chain carries TRBV7-2 and TRBJ2-6, with D perhaps matching TRBD2 (5 bases). CDR1 and CDR2 from the germline V gene are SGHTA and FQGNSA. V lost 5 bases to trimming and J lost 5 bases, with 22 bases between them. This CDR3 region has 18 residues. CDR3 DNA: TGTGCCAGCAGCCATGGAGGCAAGAGACAAAGTCGGGCCAACGTCCTGACTTTC. Translated: CASSHGGKRQSRANVLTF.

This clone was seen only a few times. This chain connects TRBV9 to TRBJ1-4, with D unresolved. Trimming took 4 bases from V and 7 from J, leaving 14 bases between them. The CDR3 has 14 residues. CDR1 SGDLS and CDR2 YYNGEE come from the germline V gene. CDR3 protein: CASSNPARGEKLFF. The CDR3 DNA reads TGTGCCAGCAGCAACCCCGCCCGAGGTGAAAAACTGTTTTTT.

The rearrangement uses TRBV5-1 and TRBJ1-6, with TRBD1 matching over 7 bases. In germline, CDR1 is SGHRS, CDR2 YFSETQ. This CDR3 spans 16 amino acids. The V gene end was trimmed by 4 bases and the J gene end by 5 bases; junction bases not matched to a gene: 9. CDR3 sequence: CASSPDGTENNSPLHF. CDR3 DNA sequence: TGCGCCAGCAGCCCCGATGGGACAGAAAATAATTCACCCCTCCACTTT.

This chain joins TRBV5-4 and TRBJ1-2; perhaps TRBD1 as D (5 bases). Between the trimmed V and J ends, which lost 4 bases and 4 bases, there was a span of 11 bases. Germline lookup yields CDR1 SGHNT and CDR2 YYREEE (reference sequence). The CDR3 sequence is 13 residues long. The CDR3 nucleotides read TGTGCCAGCAGCCCCGAGCAGGGCTATGGCTACACCTTC. Its protein product is CASSPEQGYGYTF. Drawing the rest from reference TRBV5-4 and TRBJ1-2, the complete variable domain is ETGVTQSPTHLIKTRGQQVTLRCSSQSGHNTVSWYQQALGQGPQFIFQYYREEENGRGNFPPRFSGLQFPNYSSELNVNALELDDSALYLCASSPEQGYGYTFGSGTRLTVV.

The V call is TRBV7-3, the J call TRBJ2-7; D perhaps matches TRBD1 (6 bases). The CDR3 length is 13 residues. V was trimmed by 4 bases and J by 5 bases, leaving 12 bases between them. The germline V gene encodes CDR1 SGHTA and CDR2 FQGTGA. The CDR3 spells CASSSQGSDEQYF. In DNA form, the CDR3 reads TGTGCCAGCAGCTCTCAGGGGAGCGACGAGCAGTACTTC.

The CDR3, as DNA: TGTGCCAGCAGCTTCCTGGGGAGCGGGGGGGCCTACAATGAGCAGTTCTTC. It encodes CASSFLGSGGAYNEQFF. The J gene is TRBJ2-1, the V gene TRBV7-9; 10 bases map to TRBD2. Germline CDR1 is SEHNR and CDR2 is FQNEAQ (reference sequence). The V and J ends lost 3 bases and 2 bases, in that order; junction bases with no gene match: 7. The CDR3 is made up of 17 amino acids.

The J gene is TRBJ2-1, the V gene TRBV27; TRBD2 matches 8 bases. J gave up 16 bases and V 7 bases, and 12 bases lay outside the gene matches. CDR3 length: 12 residues. Germline V lookup: CDR1 MNHEY, CDR2 SMNVEV (reference sequence). This CDR3 reads CASTSGGRSVFF. CDR3 nucleotides: TGTGCCAGCACCTCCGGCGGGAGGTCTGTCTTCTTC.

V and J are TRBV30 and TRBJ1-4; 7 bases fit TRBD1. The J segment lost 3 bases and the V segment lost 4 bases, leaving 5 bases of the junction unmatched. The CDR3 is 14 amino acids. CDR1 is GTSNPN and CDR2 is SVGIG in the germline V gene (reference sequence). CDR3 sequence reads: CAWTRGAANEKLFF. CDR3 nucleotide sequence: TGTGCCTGGACCAGGGGGGCGGCTAATGAAAAACTGTTTTTT.

J is TRBJ2-1 and V is TRBV5-1, with 10 bases identical to TRBD1. After removal of 5 bases from V and 8 bases from J, the junction contained 10 bases not matched to a gene. The CDR3 covers 15 residues. The germline CDR1 and CDR2 sequences are SGHRS and YFSETQ. The CDR3 sequence is CASSLTGTGVDEQFF. CDR3 nucleotides: TGCGCCAGCAGTCTTACCGGGACAGGGGTGGATGAGCAGTTCTTC. The full variable domain, completed using reference TRBV5-1 and TRBJ2-1, is KAGVTQTPRYLIKTRGQQVTLSCSPISGHRSVSWYQQTPGQGLQFLFEYFSETQRNKGNFPGRFSGRQFSNSRSEMNVSTLELGDSALYLCASSLTGTGVDEQFFGPGTRLTVL.

This clone came up once. The genes are TRBV3-1 (or the pseudogene TRBV3-2) and TRBJ1-1; 8 bases are a match to TRBD1. In germline, CDR1 is LGHDT, CDR2 YNNKEL (reference sequence). V shed 1 base and J 0 bases; nucleotides not matched to a gene: 7. This CDR3 has 17 amino acids. The CDR3 sequence is CASSQAARGRMNTEAFF. The CDR3 DNA is TGTGCCAGCAGCCAAGCGGCCAGGGGGCGTATGAACACTGAAGCTTTCTTT.

The chain has TRBV2 and TRBJ1-1, with a possible D match to TRBD1 (5 bases). From germline, CDR1 is SNHLY and CDR2 FYNNEI. CDR3 length: 13 amino acids. The V and J ends lost 7 bases and 3 bases respectively, with 12 bases between them. The CDR3 DNA follows: TGTGCCAGCAAGGAGCAAGGGGACACTGAAGCTTTCTTT. Translation gives CASKEQGDTEAFF.

This clone was seen only once. The V gene is TRBV7-3, the J gene TRBJ1-1; D is unresolved. Trimming stripped 5 bases from V and 3 bases from J, with 10 bases between. The CDR3 sequence is 13 residues long. In germline, CDR1 is SGHTA, CDR2 FQGTGA. CDR3 region: CASSLSSDTEAFF. Here the CDR3 DNA reads TGTGCCAGCAGCCTGAGTAGCGACACTGAAGCTTTCTTT.